A selection of T cell receptor beta chains follows, all from one sample in a study of CD8+ T cells in alopecia areata. Some clones are missing from TCRdb's copy, which holds only in-frame ones; the method was immunoSEQ multiplex PCR. The sample has fewer than 250,000 clones, roughly 44% seen once. This specimen consisted of CD4+ T cells sorted from blood, obtained at roughly week 38, from a patient treated with tofacitinib. The origin of the receptors is a human donor with alopecia areata. CDR3s include the opening cysteine and the closing phenylalanine or tryptophan. The D gene is left open where the match is weak. Some rows mark clone size as missing; the rest say once, few, many or name a class of expanded clone.

abundance: NA; j_gene: TRBJ2-1; v_gene: TRBV11-2; d_gene: TRBD2; CDR3aa: CASSLTSAYNEQFF; CDR3nt: TGTGCCAGCAGCTTAACTAGCGCCTACAATGAGCAGTTCTTC
abundance: NA; j_gene: TRBJ1-2; v_gene: TRBV2; d_gene: TRBD1; CDR3aa: CASSERGQGGYTF; CDR3nt: TGTGCCAGCAGTGAAAGGGGGCAAGGTGGCTACACCTTC
abundance: NA; j_gene: TRBJ1-3; v_gene: TRBV6-5; d_gene: NA; CDR3aa: CASVTDSGNTIYF; CDR3nt: TGTGCCAGCGTAACAGACTCTGGAAACACCATATATTTT
abundance: NA; j_gene: TRBJ1-1; v_gene: TRBV27; d_gene: TRBD1; CDR3aa: CASSLYRTGSAEAFF; CDR3nt: TGTGCCAGCAGTTTATACCGGACAGGGAGCGCTGAAGCTTTCTTT
abundance: NA; j_gene: TRBJ2-1; v_gene: TRBV30; d_gene: NA; CDR3aa: CAWVAPLDARRSYNEQFF; CDR3nt: TGTGCCTGGGTCGCCCCGTTGGATGCCAGGCGTTCCTACAATGAGCAGTTCTTC
abundance: NA; j_gene: TRBJ2-5; v_gene: TRBV19; d_gene: NA; CDR3aa: CASRVGSGETQYF; CDR3nt: TGTGCCAGTAGAGTTGGGAGCGGAGAGACCCAGTACTTC
abundance: few; j_gene: TRBJ2-1; v_gene: TRBV10-3; d_gene: NA; CDR3aa: CAIRGESSYNEQFF; CDR3nt: TGTGCCATCAGGGGCGAAAGCTCCTACAATGAGCAGTTCTTC
abundance: NA; j_gene: TRBJ2-7; v_gene: TRBV10-3; d_gene: NA; CDR3aa: CAISERDSRHEQYF; CDR3nt: TGTGCCATCAGTGAGAGGGACTCGAGACACGAGCAGTACTTC
abundance: NA; j_gene: TRBJ1-1; v_gene: TRBV18; d_gene: NA; CDR3aa: CASSLGMNTEAFF; CDR3nt: TGTGCCAGCTCACTGGGGATGAACACTGAAGCTTTCTTT
abundance: NA; j_gene: TRBJ2-4; v_gene: TRBV19; d_gene: NA; CDR3aa: CASSVQRAAKNIQYF; CDR3nt: TGTGCCAGTAGTGTGCAGAGGGCGGCCAAAAACATTCAGTACTTC
abundance: few; j_gene: TRBJ1-2; v_gene: TRBV6-5; d_gene: NA; CDR3aa: CAALGDGYGYTF; CDR3nt: TGTGCCGCCCTGGGGGACGGCTATGGCTACACCTTC
abundance: NA; j_gene: TRBJ1-4; v_gene: TRBV29-1; d_gene: NA; CDR3aa: CSGHAGASGEKLFF; CDR3nt: TGCAGCGGCCACGCCGGGGCCTCGGGTGAAAAACTGTTTTTT
abundance: NA; j_gene: TRBJ2-7; v_gene: TRBV18; d_gene: NA; CDR3aa: CASSPLTGGRGEQYF; CDR3nt: TGTGCCAGCTCACCACTAACTGGGGGTCGGGGCGAGCAGTACTTC
abundance: few; j_gene: TRBJ2-1; v_gene: TRBV27; d_gene: TRBD2; CDR3aa: CASSYLTSGTHNEQFF; CDR3nt: TGTGCCAGCAGTTACCTTACTAGCGGTACCCACAATGAGCAGTTCTTC
abundance: NA; j_gene: TRBJ1-1; v_gene: TRBV30; d_gene: NA; CDR3aa: CAWRGVVTEAFF; CDR3nt: TGTGCCTGGAGGGGGGTGGTCACTGAAGCTTTCTTT
abundance: NA; j_gene: TRBJ2-7; v_gene: TRBV10-3; d_gene: TRBD2; CDR3aa: CATGTSGNSYEQYF; CDR3nt: TGTGCCACCGGGACTAGCGGGAATTCCTACGAGCAGTACTTC
abundance: NA; j_gene: TRBJ2-3; v_gene: TRBV29-1; d_gene: NA; CDR3aa: CSGDIGLRADTQYF; CDR3nt: TGCAGCGGGGATATAGGGTTACGTGCGGATACGCAGTATTTT
abundance: few; j_gene: TRBJ1-5; v_gene: TRBV5-1; d_gene: NA; CDR3aa: CASSYGTNQPQHF; CDR3nt: TGCGCCAGCAGCTACGGGACCAATCAGCCCCAGCATTTT
abundance: few; j_gene: TRBJ2-1; v_gene: TRBV29-1; d_gene: TRBD2; CDR3aa: CSAIPPAGGYNEQFF; CDR3nt: TGCAGCGCCATTCCCCCAGCGGGAGGGTACAATGAGCAGTTCTTC
abundance: once; j_gene: TRBJ2-3; v_gene: TRBV7-2; d_gene: TRBD2; CDR3aa: CASMLQASGSTDTQYF; CDR3nt: TGTGCCAGCATGCTACAGGCTAGCGGCAGCACAGATACGCAGTATTTT
abundance: NA; j_gene: TRBJ1-2; v_gene: TRBV7-8; d_gene: NA; CDR3aa: CASSSHWQAWSYGYTF; CDR3nt: TGTGCCAGCAGCTCCCACTGGCAAGCGTGGAGTTATGGCTACACCTTC
abundance: many; j_gene: TRBJ2-2; v_gene: TRBV7-2; d_gene: NA; CDR3aa: CASSSTGDTGELFF; CDR3nt: TGTGCCAGCAGCTCCACCGGGGACACCGGGGAGCTGTTTTTT
abundance: NA; j_gene: TRBJ2-3; v_gene: TRBV19; d_gene: NA; CDR3aa: CASSPQRADTQYF; CDR3nt: TGTGCCAGTAGTCCCCAAAGGGCAGATACGCAGTATTTT
abundance: few; j_gene: TRBJ1-2; v_gene: TRBV29-1; d_gene: NA; CDR3aa: CSVGTIGYTF; CDR3nt: TGCAGCGTTGGGACAATCGGCTACACCTTC
abundance: NA; j_gene: TRBJ1-1; v_gene: TRBV28; d_gene: NA; CDR3aa: CASSLFRGLNGNTEAFF; CDR3nt: TGTGCCAGCAGTTTATTTAGAGGGTTAAATGGGAACACTGAAGCTTTCTTT
abundance: NA; j_gene: TRBJ2-7; v_gene: TRBV6-6; d_gene: NA; CDR3aa: CASTSRIGSSYEQYF; CDR3nt: TGTGCCAGCACCTCGCGAATCGGTAGCTCCTACGAGCAGTACTTC
abundance: NA; j_gene: TRBJ2-4; v_gene: TRBV7-9; d_gene: NA; CDR3aa: CASSLAGARNIQYF; CDR3nt: TGTGCCAGCAGCTTAGCAGGGGCGAGGAACATTCAGTACTTC
abundance: NA; j_gene: TRBJ2-7; v_gene: TRBV30; d_gene: TRBD1; CDR3aa: CAWGQENEQYF; CDR3nt: TGTGCCTGGGGACAGGAGAACGAGCAGTACTTC
abundance: NA; j_gene: TRBJ1-4; v_gene: TRBV2; d_gene: NA; CDR3aa: CASRPGAGVGEKLFF; CDR3nt: TGTGCCAGCAGACCCGGCGCAGGGGTGGGGGAAAAACTGTTTTTT
abundance: few; j_gene: TRBJ1-5; v_gene: TRBV10-3; d_gene: TRBD1; CDR3aa: CASRYRGSNQPQHF; CDR3nt: TGTGCCAGCAGATACAGGGGAAGCAATCAGCCCCAGCATTTT
abundance: NA; j_gene: TRBJ2-7; v_gene: TRBV5-1; d_gene: TRBD1; CDR3aa: CASSPGTGGQEQYF; CDR3nt: TGCGCCAGCAGCCCCGGGACAGGGGGCCAAGAGCAGTACTTC
abundance: few; j_gene: TRBJ2-5; v_gene: TRBV7-8; d_gene: TRBD1; CDR3aa: CASIKTGGALETQYF; CDR3nt: TGTGCCAGCATTAAGACAGGGGGCGCATTGGAGACCCAGTACTTC
abundance: few; j_gene: TRBJ2-7; v_gene: TRBV29-1; d_gene: TRBD1; CDR3aa: CSVTLDRVYEQYF; CDR3nt: TGCAGCGTTACGCTGGACAGGGTCTACGAGCAGTACTTC
abundance: NA; j_gene: TRBJ1-1; v_gene: TRBV27; d_gene: NA; CDR3aa: CASSLRENTEAFF; CDR3nt: TGTGCCAGCAGTTTAAGGGAGAACACTGAAGCTTTCTTT
abundance: NA; j_gene: TRBJ2-7; v_gene: TRBV25-1; d_gene: NA; CDR3aa: CASSENRVRSEQYF; CDR3nt: TGTGCCAGCAGTGAGAACAGGGTGCGGAGTGAGCAGTACTTC
abundance: few; j_gene: TRBJ2-2; v_gene: TRBV10-3; d_gene: NA; CDR3aa: CAISEAQHTGELFF; CDR3nt: TGTGCCATCAGTGAGGCGCAGCACACCGGGGAGCTGTTTTTT
abundance: NA; j_gene: TRBJ2-3; v_gene: TRBV27; d_gene: TRBD2; CDR3aa: CASSSRGLAVSTDTQYF; CDR3nt: TGTGCCAGCAGTTCCCGGGGACTAGCGGTTAGCACAGATACGCAGTATTTT
abundance: NA; j_gene: TRBJ2-1; v_gene: TRBV28; d_gene: NA; CDR3aa: CASHGTYNEQFF; CDR3nt: TGTGCCAGTCACGGAACCTACAATGAGCAGTTCTTC
abundance: few; j_gene: TRBJ2-1; v_gene: TRBV6-5; d_gene: NA; CDR3aa: CASSYSSLSYNEQFF; CDR3nt: TGTGCCAGCAGTTACTCGAGTTTGTCTTACAATGAGCAGTTCTTC
abundance: NA; j_gene: TRBJ2-1; v_gene: TRBV4-1; d_gene: TRBD2; CDR3aa: CASSQDAAGGGNEQFF; CDR3nt: TGCGCCAGCAGCCAAGATGCAGCGGGAGGGGGAAATGAGCAGTTCTTC
abundance: NA; j_gene: TRBJ1-5; v_gene: TRBV15; d_gene: TRBD1; CDR3aa: CATSRDQTGIAQPQHF; CDR3nt: TGTGCCACCAGCAGAGACCAGACAGGGATAGCTCAGCCCCAGCATTTT
abundance: NA; j_gene: TRBJ2-7; v_gene: TRBV6-5; d_gene: NA; CDR3aa: CASSYNPRDSSYEQYF; CDR3nt: TGTGCCAGCAGTTACAATCCACGGGACTCTTCCTACGAGCAGTACTTC